The 23 T cell receptor beta chains presented below share a single source sample, sequenced in a study of blood T cells in healthy people across ages. Combining a sample-barcoded 5' primer with a J-beta primer mix, a second PCR ran for 7 to 11 cycles. MiXCR, applied by TCRdb to the 5' RACE reads, yields one record per CDR3 protein. The repertoire consists of roughly 1.9 million distinct CDR3 sequences, with approximately 40% occurring once and the leading ten covering roughly 23%. Source material: blood. The receptor source for this set is a human donor in good health.

The genes are TRBV18 and TRBJ1-1; D not certain. This CDR3 is 13 amino acids long. Germline CDR1 and CDR2: KGHSH and LQKENI. Deletions cut 4 bases from V and 10 bases from J, with 16 bases between. The CDR3 sequence is CASSREPKGSAFF. CDR3 bases: TGTGCCAGCTCACGGGAACCGAAGGGATCAGCTTTCTTT.

The J gene is TRBJ2-7, the V gene TRBV6-5; D may be TRBD1 or TRBD2 (5 bases each). The CDR3 is made up of 18 amino acids. Trimming pared 0 bases from V and 0 bases from J, leaving 18 bases between. Germline V CDR1 and CDR2: MNHEY, SVGAGI. The CDR3 region has the DNA TGTGCCAGCAGTTACTCGATTCGCTCTGGGACGGCCTCCTACGAGCAGTACTTC. Amino acids: CASSYSIRSGTASYEQYF.

As DNA, the CDR3 is TGTGCTAGTGGTCTCGGGACAGGGAATTCTGGGGCCAACGTCCTGACTTTC. The encoded protein is CASGLGTGNSGANVLTF. The chain uses TRBV12-5 and TRBJ2-6, with 9 bases lining up with TRBD1. CDR3 length equals 17 residues. Germline V CDR1 and CDR2: LGHNT, FRNRAP. After removal of 5 bases from V and 1 base from J, the junction contained 6 bases not matched to a gene.

The chain links TRBV6-6 to TRBJ2-2, with unresolved D. CDR1 and CDR2 from the germline V gene are MNHNY and SVGAGI (reference sequence). Trimming took off 0 bases at V and 3 bases at J, with 5 bases between the two ends. The CDR3 totals 14 residues. CDR3 coding DNA: TGTGCCAGCAGTTACTCAGGGTACACCGGGGAGCTGTTTTTT. Translated: CASSYSGYTGELFF.

V gene TRBV6-2 or TRBV6-3 combines with J gene TRBJ1-2, with D perhaps matching TRBD1 (6 bases). Germline values: CDR1 MNHEY, CDR2 SVGEGT. V shed 5 bases and J shed 6 bases, with 13 bases lying between them. The CDR3 is made up of 13 amino acids. DNA of the CDR3: TGTGCCAGCAGTAGACAGGCCAACCATGGCTACACCTTC. Translating it yields CASSRQANHGYTF.

This clonotype was observed a handful of times. This sequence joins TRBV20-1 and TRBJ1-4, with D hard to call. V gave up 2 bases and J gave up 5 bases, with 12 bases separating them. The length of the CDR3 is 14 residues. In germline, CDR1 is DFQATT, CDR2 SNEGSKA (reference sequence). The CDR3: CSARRPPGNEKLFF. The CDR3 bases are TGCAGTGCTAGACGGCCTCCGGGGAATGAAAAACTGTTTTTT.

This clonotype turned up a few times. The CDR3 DNA follows: TGTGCCAGCAGCCCCTACAGGGGGCTAAAATCCTACAATGAGCAGTTCTTC. It translates to CASSPYRGLKSYNEQFF. The chain is built from TRBV11-2 and TRBJ2-1; TRBD1 aligns across 9 bases. The CDR3 is 17 residues long. Per the germline V gene, CDR1 is SGHAT and CDR2 is FQNNGV. The trim removed 5 bases at V and 1 base at J, leaving 9 bases unmatched.

This clonotype was found a few times. The rearrangement uses TRBV12-3 or TRBV12-4 and TRBJ1-2; D not resolved. Trimming removed 5 bases at V and 2 bases at J, with 9 bases between. The CDR3 is made up of 13 amino acids. The CDR3 DNA reads TGTGCCAGCAGTCCGATTTTGAACTATGGCTACACCTTC. The encoded protein is CASSPILNYGYTF.

This chain uses TRBV4-3 with TRBJ1-1; D unclear. V lost 1 base and J lost 4, with 10 bases in between. This CDR3 has 14 residues. The V gene's germline CDR1 is LGHNA and CDR2 YSLEER. Here the CDR3 DNA reads TGCGCCAGCAGCCAAGTTATATACGGCACTGAAGCTTTCTTT. Translated, it gives CASSQVIYGTEAFF.

The rearrangement links TRBV6-5 to TRBJ1-2; no clear D. The germline CDR1 and CDR2 sequences are MNHEY and SVGAGI. This CDR3 comprises 12 residues. Trimming cost V 7 bases and J 6 bases, with 12 bases left between them. This CDR3 is CASTGVVDGYTF. The DNA of the CDR3 is TGTGCCAGCACCGGGGTTGTGGATGGCTACACCTTC.

V usage is TRBV12-3 or TRBV12-4 and J usage is TRBJ2-2; unclear D gene. The CDR3 has 14 amino acids. Trimming removed 8 bases from V and 0 bases from J, with 10 bases in between. The CDR3 here is CASLPKTNTGELFF. The CDR3 DNA sequence: TGTGCCAGCCTCCCTAAAACGAACACCGGGGAGCTGTTTTTT.

The chain employs TRBV7-9 and TRBJ1-2; a weak D match, TRBD1 (5 bases). There are 14 residues in the CDR3. Trimming removed 5 bases at V and 4 bases at J, with 14 bases between. Germline loops: CDR1 SEHNR, CDR2 FQNEAQ (reference sequence). The CDR3 DNA sequence: TGTGCCAGCAGCGAACTGGGACGCAGCTATGGCTACACCTTC. Protein sequence: CASSELGRSYGYTF.

This clonotype appeared a few times. This chain links TRBV3-1 with TRBJ2-5, with 12 bases that match TRBD2. This CDR3 contains 17 residues. J lost 3 bases, V lost 4 bases, and 9 bases had no gene match. Germline assignment: CDR1 LGHDT and CDR2 YNNKEL (reference sequence). Here the CDR3 DNA reads TGTGCCAGCAGCCGGACTAGCGGGGTGGATATCGAAGAGACCCAGTACTTC. The encoded protein is CASSRTSGVDIEETQYF.

The V and J genes are TRBV7-2 and TRBJ1-1; no clear D gene. This CDR3 is built from 14 residues. V lost 6 bases and J lost 3, with 14 bases in between. In germline, CDR1 is SGHTA, CDR2 FQGNSA. CDR3 nucleotide sequence: TGTGCCAGCAGGGTACAGATTGGCGACACTGAAGCTTTCTTT. Protein product: CASRVQIGDTEAFF.

A note on this clonotype: A read error may account for a junction end that differs from germline. J is TRBJ2-4 and V is TRBV12-5; 9 bases match TRBD1. The DNA end is more similar to TRBJ2-7, so the J call may be wrong. Germline CDR1 and CDR2: LGHNT and FRNRAP. The length of the CDR3 is 17 residues. CDR3 nucleotides: TGTGCTGGTGGTTTGCCACTCGGGACAGGGAATCCCTACGAGCAGTACTTC. This encodes CAGGLPLGTGNPYEQYF.

The V gene is TRBV6-2 or TRBV6-3, the J gene TRBJ2-7, with a weak D call TRBD1 (5 bases). Trimming left V 10 bases short and J 3 bases short, with 22 bases between. The CDR3 extends over 15 amino acids. Germline CDR1 reads MNHEY; CDR2 reads SVGEGT. CDR3 sequence: CAISTSGKAIYEQYF. The CDR3 bases are TGTGCCATCAGCACTTCAGGGAAAGCCATCTACGAGCAGTACTTC.

The chain joins TRBV20-1 to TRBJ2-3; 8 bases fit TRBD1. Germline CDR1 is DFQATT and CDR2 is SNEGSKA (reference sequence). V shed 1 base and J 2 bases; nucleotides not matched to a gene: 5. The CDR3 runs to 15 residues. DNA for the CDR3: TGCAGTGCTAGAGCGACAGGGGCTGTCACAGATACGCAGTATTTT. Residues: CSARATGAVTDTQYF.

This sequence joins TRBV6-5 and TRBJ1-1, with D hard to call. With 4 bases removed from V and 4 bases from J, the gap between germline ends came to 13 bases. This CDR3 is built from 14 residues. Germline assignment: CDR1 MNHEY and CDR2 SVGAGI. The CDR3 DNA sequence: TGTGCCAGCAGTTCGTTGAGGAAGGGCACTGAAGCTTTCTTT. It translates to CASSSLRKGTEAFF.

The chain couples TRBV30 to TRBJ1-2; possible D gene TRBD1, 6 bases. The germline CDR1 and CDR2 sequences are GTSNPN and SVGIG (reference sequence). The germline V and J ends were trimmed by 2 bases and 8 bases, with 12 bases remaining between them. This CDR3 region has 12 residues. CDR3: CAWSPQGGGYTF. The CDR3 DNA is TGTGCCTGGAGTCCACAGGGAGGGGGCTACACCTTC.

This clonotype came up many times. V usage is TRBV29-1 and J usage is TRBJ2-3; 11 bases fit TRBD2. Germline lookup yields CDR1 SQVTM and CDR2 ANQGSEA. After removal of 4 bases from V and 5 bases from J, the junction contained 5 bases not matched to a gene. The CDR3 has 14 residues. CDR3 nucleotide sequence: TGCAGCGTTGCGACTAGCGGGGTAGGAGATACGCAGTATTTT. It is translated as CSVATSGVGDTQYF.

The rearrangement links TRBV5-6 to TRBJ2-1; D tentatively fits TRBD1 or TRBD2 (6 bases each). The germline CDR1 and CDR2 sequences are SGHDT and YYEEEE. V shed 5 bases and J shed 6 bases, with 12 bases lying between them. The CDR3 is made up of 13 amino acids. CDR3 region: CASRVGGGNEQFF. The CDR3, as DNA: TGTGCCAGCAGAGTAGGGGGAGGCAATGAGCAGTTCTTC.

This clonotype has more than one count but fewer than ten. The genes are TRBV29-1 and TRBJ1-1; 8 nucleotides match TRBD1. Germline loops: CDR1 SQVTM, CDR2 ANQGSEA. Trimming took 7 bases from V and 3 from J; bases not matched to a gene: 7. The length of the CDR3 is 13 residues. The CDR3 spells CSALGTGHTEAFF. For the CDR3, the DNA is TGCAGCGCCCTAGGGACAGGCCACACTGAAGCTTTCTTT.

The chain combines TRBV27 with TRBJ1-1; no firm D call. Deletions cut 4 bases from V and 3 bases from J, with 15 bases between. The CDR3 sequence is 15 residues long. CDR1 is MNHEY, CDR2 SMNVEV, per germline (reference sequence). CDR3 sequence (DNA): TGTGCCAGCAGTTCTCGGCAGGTGGCGTACACTGAAGCTTTCTTT. This sequence encodes CASSSRQVAYTEAFF.